One sample yielded the 28 T cell receptor beta chains listed below, sequenced in a study of blood T cells in healthy people across ages. With a J-beta primer mix and a sample-barcoded 5' primer, a second PCR ran about 7 to 12 cycles. One entry per CDR3 protein results from TCRdb running MiXCR on the 5' RACE reads. Found here are fewer than 2,000,000 distinct CDR3 sequences, about 39% of them singletons; the top ten hold around 23%. Sequences were obtained from blood. These receptors were taken from a human donor in good health.

This chain connects TRBV5-1 to TRBJ2-7; no clear D gene. Germline V gene lookup returns CDR1 SGHRS and CDR2 YFSETQ. The CDR3 loop spans 14 amino acids. Deletions cut 4 bases from V and 0 bases from J, with 11 bases between. In DNA, the CDR3 is TGCGCCAGCAGCAGAGAAGTTAGCTCCTACGAGCAGTACTTC. It specifies CASSREVSSYEQYF.

This clonotype has only a few counts. V is TRBV9 and J is TRBJ2-1; 8 nucleotides agree with TRBD1. The CDR3 covers 15 residues. Trimming took 2 bases from V and 2 from J; bases not matched to a gene: 3. In germline, CDR1 is SGDLS, CDR2 YYNGEE. The CDR3 nucleotides read TGTGCCAGCAGCGTTACAGGGGGTACCTACAATGAGCAGTTCTTC. Amino acid sequence: CASSVTGGTYNEQFF.

V gene TRBV20-1 combines with J gene TRBJ2-5; D not certain. Germline lookup yields CDR1 DFQATT and CDR2 SNEGSKA (reference sequence). V was trimmed by 6 bases and J by 3 bases, leaving 17 bases between them. The CDR3 totals 14 residues. In nucleotides, the CDR3 is TGCAGTGCAATCCGCATTGACGGTAAAGAGACCCAGTACTTC. Translation: CSAIRIDGKETQYF.

The chain recombines TRBV7-9 with TRBJ2-4, with 7 bases lining up with TRBD1. Judging by the DNA end, TRBJ2-7 fits better; the J call may be wrong. This CDR3 is 15 amino acids long. Germline-derived CDR1 and CDR2 are SEHNR and FQNEAQ (reference sequence). The CDR3 here is CASSLRAQGLGEQYF. CDR3 DNA: TGTGCCAGCAGCTTGCGAGCACAGGGGCTGGGCGAGCAGTACTTC.

This clonotype was counted between two and nine times. This sequence joins TRBV4-3 and TRBJ1-1; D is ambiguous. The CDR3 runs 15 residues. V dropped 1 base and J dropped 1 base, with 10 bases sitting between them. Germline V lookup: CDR1 LGHNA, CDR2 YSLEER. The chain's CDR3 is CASSQVHKENTEAFF. CDR3 coding DNA: TGCGCCAGCAGCCAAGTGCACAAGGAGAACACTGAAGCTTTCTTT.

The chain joins TRBV3-1 to TRBJ2-4; a weak D match, TRBD2 (7 bases). V gave up 0 bases and J gave up 6 bases, with 12 bases separating them. The germline gives CDR1 LGHDT, CDR2 YNNKEL (reference sequence). This CDR3 is built from 15 residues. The CDR3 loop is CASSQDGGALNIQYF. The CDR3 DNA reads as TGTGCCAGCAGCCAAGATGGGGGGGCTTTAAACATTCAGTACTTC.

This clonotype was seen only a few times. The chain links TRBV3-1 to TRBJ1-6; no firm D call. The CDR3 loop spans 19 amino acids. V was pared by 4 bases and J by 6 bases, with 25 bases between. Germline V gives CDR1 LGHDT, CDR2 YNNKEL (reference sequence). The CDR3 region is CASSPHRWANGEINSPLHF. The CDR3 region has the DNA TGTGCCAGCAGCCCCCACCGGTGGGCCAACGGAGAAATTAATTCACCCCTCCACTTT. Full variable domain (missing parts from reference TRBV3-1 and TRBJ1-6): DTAVSQTPKYLVTQMGNDKSIKCEQNLGHDTMYWYKQDSKKFLKIMFSYNNKELIINETVPNRFSPKSPDKAHLNLHINSLELGDSAVYFCASSPHRWANGEINSPLHFGNGTRLTVT.

This clonotype was counted only a few times. This sequence joins TRBV7-3 and TRBJ2-3, with 11 positions matching TRBD2. Germline CDR1 is SGHTA and CDR2 is FQGTGA. The CDR3 totals 15 residues. The trim removed 8 bases at V and 2 bases at J, leaving 6 bases unmatched. CDR3 DNA sequence: TGTGCCAGCGGGGGGACTAGCGGAAACACAGATACGCAGTATTTT. This sequence encodes CASGGTSGNTDTQYF.

This chain joins TRBV7-3 and TRBJ2-4; perhaps TRBD2 as D (7 bases). Germline V lookup: CDR1 SGHTA, CDR2 FQGTGA. Trimming cost V 5 bases and J 9 bases, with 17 bases left between them. The length of the CDR3 is 14 residues. The CDR3 DNA reads as TGTGCCAGCAGCCCGTCCGGGGGCGGGAGCATTCAGTACTTC. Amino acids: CASSPSGGGSIQYF.

V usage is TRBV15 and J usage is TRBJ1-2; tentative D call: TRBD1 (5 bases). The CDR3 runs to 15 residues. V shed 0 bases and J shed 2 bases, with 10 bases lying between them. Germline CDR1 reads LNHNV; CDR2 reads YYDKDF (reference sequence). The CDR3 region is CATSRDWGSNYGYTF. The CDR3 nucleotides read TGTGCCACCAGCAGAGATTGGGGGTCCAACTATGGCTACACCTTC.

The genes are TRBV9 and TRBJ1-2; a possible D gene is TRBD1 (6 bases). V was trimmed by 4 bases and J by 4 bases, leaving 23 bases between them. The CDR3 has 17 amino acids. Germline V gene data show CDR1 as SGDLS and CDR2 as YYNGEE. The CDR3 DNA reads as TGTGCCAGCAGCCCGAACCCTACAGGGTGGGAGGGCTATGGCTACACCTTC. Amino acid sequence: CASSPNPTGWEGYGYTF. Looking up the rest from reference TRBV9 and TRBJ1-2 gives the full variable domain: DSGVTQTPKHLITATGQRVTLRCSPRSGDLSVYWYQQSLDQGLQFLIQYYNGEERAKGNILERFSAQQFPDLHSELNLSSLELGDSALYFCASSPNPTGWEGYGYTFGSGTRLTVV.

V is TRBV28 and J is TRBJ2-4; the D gene is possibly TRBD1 (6 bases). The DNA end lines up better with TRBJ2-7; the J call may be wrong. This CDR3 region has 15 residues. The V gene's germline CDR1 is MDHEN and CDR2 SYDVKM. The CDR3 sequence: CASSLWSQQGYEQYF. CDR3 bases: TGTGCCAGCAGTTTATGGAGCCAACAGGGTTACGAGCAGTACTTC.

This clonotype was detected only a few times. Compared with germline, one end of the junction differs, possibly owing to a read error. The chain joins TRBV20-1 to TRBJ2-5, with 11 bases lining up with TRBD2. Judging by the DNA end, TRBJ2-7 fits better; the J call may be wrong. The CDR3 loop spans 14 amino acids. From germline, CDR1 is DFQATT and CDR2 SNEGSKA (reference sequence). CDR3 amino acids: CSARDSGGANEQYF. The CDR3 bases are TGCAGTGCTCGAGATAGCGGGGGGGCCAACGAGCAGTACTTC.

This clonotype has a handful of counts. The chain has TRBV29-1 and TRBJ2-5, with a tentative D call TRBD1 (6 bases). Germline CDR1 and CDR2: SQVTM and ANQGSEA. This CDR3 is built from 14 residues. Trimming stripped 0 bases from V and 4 bases from J, with 12 bases between. CDR3 DNA sequence: TGCAGCGTTGAAGAGCCGGCAGGGGTAGAGACCCAGTACTTC. Residues: CSVEEPAGVETQYF.

This clonotype occurred a few times. The chain is built from TRBV7-9 and TRBJ1-2, with TRBD1 matching 11 bases. The CDR3 length is 15 residues. V lost 1 base and J lost 6; bases outside the gene matches: 4. CDR1 is SEHNR and CDR2 is FQNEAQ in the germline V gene (reference sequence). This chain's CDR3 is CASSLGGQGGDGYTF. CDR3 in DNA: TGTGCCAGCAGCTTAGGGGGACAGGGGGGCGATGGCTACACCTTC.

Details on this clonotype: The germline gene is not matched at one end of the junction; a read error may be the cause. V usage is TRBV11-3 and J usage is TRBJ2-1, with D maybe TRBD2 (6 bases). In germline, CDR1 is SGHNT, CDR2 YENEEA. The CDR3 is made up of 15 amino acids. The CDR3 here is CAGSSSPLAGNEQFF. In DNA form, the CDR3 reads TGTGCCGGCAGTTCATCCCCCCTGGCGGGGAATGAGCAGTTCTTC.

V usage is TRBV2 and J usage is TRBJ2-7; tentatively, D is TRBD1 (5 bases). From germline, CDR1 is SNHLY and CDR2 FYNNEI. CDR3 length equals 13 residues. Between the trimmed V and J ends, which lost 6 bases and 4 bases, there was a span of 13 bases. CDR3 protein: CASRQASLYEQYF. CDR3 DNA: TGTGCCAGCAGACAGGCCTCACTTTACGAGCAGTACTTC.

The chain couples TRBV12-3 or TRBV12-4 to TRBJ2-7, with 9 bases identical to TRBD1. This CDR3 has 18 amino acids. The junction had 26 bases not matched to a gene; V was cut back by 5 bases and J by 12 bases. As DNA, the CDR3 is TGTGCCAGCAGTCAGTTTATGGAGGCGGGACAGGGAGTGGAGACCCGGTACTTC. Translating it yields CASSQFMEAGQGVETRYF.

The J gene is TRBJ2-1, the V gene TRBV7-3; D gene ambiguous. The V end lost 5 bases, the J end lost 5 bases, and 10 bases lay between the germline ends. Germline CDR1 is SGHTA and CDR2 is FQGTGA. This CDR3 contains 13 residues. The CDR3 region is CASSPITNNEQFF. For the CDR3, the DNA is TGTGCCAGCAGCCCAATTACTAACAATGAGCAGTTCTTC.

The chain couples TRBV29-1 to TRBJ2-3, with D possibly being TRBD2 (5 bases). CDR1 SQVTM and CDR2 ANQGSEA come from the germline V gene. This CDR3 is built from 13 residues. V was cut by 4 bases and J by 0 bases, with 8 bases left in between. This CDR3 is CSVASGSTDTQYF. The CDR3 region has the DNA TGCAGCGTTGCCAGCGGCAGCACAGATACGCAGTATTTT.

Remarks on this clonotype: A much more abundant neighbour one base away suggests this may be a read error. This chain uses TRBV6-6 with TRBJ1-2; D not certain. The germline CDR1 and CDR2 sequences are MNHNY and SVGAGI (reference sequence). The CDR3 is 15 residues long. Deletions cut 5 bases from V and 1 base from J, with 14 bases between. CDR3 DNA sequence: TGTGCCAGCAGTCCGCGACATGCAGATAACTATGGCTACACCTTC. Translation: CASSPRHADNYGYTF.

The rearrangement uses TRBV6-2 or TRBV6-3 and TRBJ2-1; 11 bases align to TRBD2. J lost 7 bases, V lost 3 bases, and 8 bases had no gene match. There are 16 residues in the CDR3. Germline V gene lookup returns CDR1 MNHEY and CDR2 SVGEGT. The CDR3 DNA reads as TGTGCCAGCAGTTATAGTCGGGCTAGCGGGGGGAATGAGCAGTTCTTC. Translation gives CASSYSRASGGNEQFF.

This clonotype showed up just a few times. At one boundary the junction diverges from the germline segment, which might be a read error. The chain is built from TRBV5-5 and TRBJ2-4; no firm D call. Germline assignment: CDR1 SGHKS and CDR2 YYEKEE (reference sequence). The CDR3 runs 17 residues. CDR3 residues: CANSFGRAWLAKNIQYF. The CDR3 nucleotides are TGTGCCAACAGCTTTGGTCGGGCCTGGCTAGCCAAAAACATTCAGTACTTC.

This clonotype was counted a single time. This chain's CDR3 is CASSLYVSPPSGANVLTF. CDR3 DNA: TGTGCCAGCAGCTTATACGTGTCCCCTCCCTCTGGGGCCAACGTCCTGACTTTC. The rearrangement links TRBV7-9 to TRBJ2-6; D is ambiguous. The CDR3 covers 18 residues. Germline V gene lookup returns CDR1 SEHNR and CDR2 FQNEAQ (reference sequence). Trimming cost V 2 bases and J 0 bases, with 14 bases left between them.

The DNA for the CDR3 is TGTGCCAGCAACTCCTTGACAGGAGACTACGAGCAGTACTTC. Translation: CASNSLTGDYEQYF. The rearrangement links TRBV7-2 to TRBJ2-7, with D maybe TRBD1 (6 bases). Germline assignment: CDR1 SGHTA and CDR2 FQGNSA. Deletions cut 7 bases from V and 3 bases from J, with 16 bases between. The CDR3 spans 14 residues. Using reference TRBV7-2 and TRBJ2-7 for the parts outside the CDR3, the full variable domain is GAGVSQSPSNKVTEKGKDVELRCDPISGHTALYWYRQSLGQGLEFLIYFQGNSAPDKSGLPSDRFSAERTGGSVSTLTIQRTQQEDSAVYLCASNSLTGDYEQYFGPGTRLTVT.

This clonotype has only a few counts. The rearrangement uses TRBV4-3 and TRBJ1-2; 11 nucleotides align to TRBD1. This CDR3 comprises 15 residues. Trimming took 3 bases from V and 4 from J; bases not matched to a gene: 4. Germline assignment: CDR1 LGHNA and CDR2 YSLEER. DNA for the CDR3: TGCGCCAGCAGCCAGGGGACAGGGGGTGGCTATGGCTACACCTTC. It translates to CASSQGTGGGYGYTF.

This clonotype was seen only a few times. One junction end disagrees with the germline gene, perhaps due to a read error. V and J are TRBV7-3 and TRBJ2-2, with D possibly being TRBD1 (6 bases). The length of the CDR3 is 14 residues. Germline V gives CDR1 SGHTA, CDR2 FQGTGA. The CDR3 reads CASSPQGNTGELFF. The CDR3 nucleotides read TGCGCCAGCAGCCCACAGGGAAACACCGGGGAGCTGTTTTTT.

The chain is built from TRBV7-2 and TRBJ1-6; 8 nucleotides match TRBD1. In germline, CDR1 is SGHTA, CDR2 FQGNSA. The CDR3 runs to 17 residues. The V gene end was trimmed by 5 bases and the J gene end by 1 base; junction bases not matched to a gene: 7. The CDR3 DNA reads as TGTGCCAGCAGCCTTGGACAGGGAGGGTCCTATAATTCACCCCTCCACTTT. Amino acids: CASSLGQGGSYNSPLHF.